The 9 T cell receptor beta chains below were found in one sample sequenced in a study of cytomegalovirus exposure and HLA in healthy donors. Generated by immunoSEQ multiplex PCR, the TCRdb table keeps only in-frame clones and is missing some. The repertoire includes roughly 150,000 clones, about 95% of them detected once, and more than 0.7% sits in the top ten. Sequencing used PBMCs. The receptors originated from a young woman in good health and CMV-seronegative.

V usage is TRBV6-6 and J usage is TRBJ2-2; D is undetermined. The germline V gene has CDR1 MNHNY and CDR2 SVGAGI (reference sequence). The CDR3 contains 15 residues. V lost 2 bases, J lost 0 bases, and 7 bases lay in between. CDR3 in amino acids: CASSYDTSNTGELFF. CDR3 coding DNA: TGTGCCAGCAGTTACGACACCTCGAACACCGGGGAGCTGTTTTTT.

This sequence joins TRBV27 and TRBJ2-7, with D possibly TRBD1 on 6 matching bases. Trimming removed 3 bases at V and 4 bases at J, with 10 bases between. The CDR3 totals 13 residues. Germline CDR1 is MNHEY and CDR2 is SMNVEV (reference sequence). The CDR3 spells CASSLGRGYEQYF. The CDR3 bases are TGTGCCAGCAGTTTGGGCAGGGGATACGAGCAGTACTTC.

Only one count was recorded for this clone. V gene TRBV5-1 combines with J gene TRBJ2-1, with unresolved D. Trimming pared 0 bases from V and 5 bases from J, leaving 6 bases between. Germline-derived CDR1 and CDR2 are SGHRS and YFSETQ. The CDR3 runs 13 residues. The CDR3 nucleotides read TGCGCCAGCAGCTTGGCCACAAACAATGAGCAGTTCTTC. It yields the protein CASSLATNNEQFF.

The rearrangement uses TRBV7-2 and TRBJ2-3, with a tentative D call TRBD2 (5 bases). This CDR3 region has 17 residues. Germline values: CDR1 SGHTA, CDR2 FQGNSA. Deletions cut 8 bases from V and 3 bases from J, with 24 bases between. Written as DNA, the CDR3 is TGTGCCAGCGTCCTTATCCCTTTAGTCCCGGGAACAGATACGCAGTATTTT. It yields the protein CASVLIPLVPGTDTQYF.

This chain joins TRBV6-1 and TRBJ2-5; 7 bases align to TRBD1. J lost 1 base, V lost 2 bases, and 1 base had no gene match. Germline CDR1 reads MNHNS; CDR2 reads SASEGT. The CDR3 covers 14 residues. The CDR3 region is CASSEQGVQETQYF. CDR3 nucleotide sequence: TGTGCCAGCAGTGAACAGGGGGTCCAAGAGACCCAGTACTTC.

The chain couples TRBV13 to TRBJ1-2; 7 bases are shared with TRBD1. The germline gives CDR1 PRHDT, CDR2 FYEKMQ (reference sequence). The CDR3 spans 15 residues. Trimming removed 5 bases from V and 13 bases from J; junction bases left unmatched: 19. DNA of the CDR3: TGTGCCAGCAGCCAACAGGGGAATACCCATATGGCTTTCACCTTC. Translation: CASSQQGNTHMAFTF.

This clone has only one observation. The chain has TRBV19 and TRBJ2-5; D ambiguous. With 10 bases removed from V and 7 bases from J, the gap between germline ends came to 16 bases. CDR3 length equals 12 residues. From germline, CDR1 is LNHDA and CDR2 SQIVND (reference sequence). CDR3 coding DNA: TGTGCCACCCTTTCGATTCTCGGGACCCAGTACTTC. Amino acid sequence: CATLSILGTQYF. The variable domain in full, completed from reference TRBV19 and TRBJ2-5, reads DGGITQSPKYLFRKEGQNVTLSCEQNLNHDAMYWYRQDPGQGLRLIYYSQIVNDFQKGDIAEGYSVSREKKESFPLTVTSAQKNPTAFYLCATLSILGTQYFGPGTRLLVL.

This chain connects TRBV18 to TRBJ2-7; 7 bases line up with TRBD1. There are 16 residues in the CDR3. Germline V gene sequence: CDR1 KGHSH, CDR2 LQKENI. Trimming took 5 bases from V and 0 from J; bases not matched to a gene: 10. In DNA, the CDR3 is TGTGCCAGCTCAGACACGGACAGGACCCCCTCCTACGAGCAGTACTTC. Its protein is CASSDTDRTPSYEQYF.

The rearrangement uses TRBV4-1 and TRBJ1-2; no firm D call. This CDR3 is 13 amino acids long. The V gene's germline CDR1 is MGHRA and CDR2 YSYEKL. V was cut by 4 bases and J by 3 bases, with 9 bases left in between. CDR3 sequence (DNA): TGCGCCAGCAGCCCGGAGGTGGACTATGGCTACACCTTC. Amino acids: CASSPEVDYGYTF.